Included here is one TCR beta chain sequence, with context. The protocol was immunoSEQ multiplex PCR, while the TCRdb copy is restricted to in-frame clones and leaves out a portion. The data show roughly 90,000 clones, 80% to 95% seen once. This sample was included in a study of T cell responses to AZD1222 COVID-19 vaccine. The CDR3 loop spans 14 amino acids. Deletions cut 7 bases from V and 7 bases from J, with 14 bases between. CDR1 is LNHDA and CDR2 is SQIVND in the germline V gene (reference sequence). This TCR came from an adult in good health. The chain uses TRBV19 and TRBJ1-6, with a weak D call TRBD1 (6 bases). Here the sequenced sample was peripheral blood, taken on day 0 of MenACWY control vaccination. As DNA, the CDR3 is TGTGCCAGTACCGGGGGGCGGCAGAATTCACCCCTCCACTTT. Protein product: CASTGGRQNSPLHF.